The 5 T cell receptor beta chains in this list originate from one sample, sequenced in a study of T cell clones after liver transplantation. TCRdb's table, derived via immunoSEQ multiplex PCR, lists solely in-frame clones and lacks some. The top ten hold about 2.8% of the sample, which has fewer than 85,000 clones, roughly 80% seen once. The specimen was CD4+ T cells from blood, collected at the 22-month timepoint. The receptors stem from a human patient who received a liver transplant. The graft donor may be the source of some T cells.

The rearrangement uses TRBV5-4 and TRBJ2-7; D unresolved. In germline, CDR1 is SGHNT, CDR2 YYREEE (reference sequence). The CDR3 runs to 11 residues. V was pared by 4 bases and J by 4 bases, with 6 bases between. The DNA of the CDR3 is TGTGCCAGCAGCGCTGAATACGAGCAGTACTTC. Encoded protein: CASSAEYEQYF.

J is TRBJ2-2 and V is TRBV9; TRBD2 might be the D (7 bases). Germline loops: CDR1 SGDLS, CDR2 YYNGEE. Trimming stripped 4 bases from V and 3 bases from J, with 22 bases between. CDR3 length: 18 amino acids. CDR3 in DNA: TGTGCCAGCAGCCCCCAGTGGGGAGGGGGGGCGTACACCGGGGAGCTGTTTTTT. Its protein product is CASSPQWGGGAYTGELFF.

The sample holds one count of this clone. The chain couples TRBV6-4 to TRBJ2-2; 11 nucleotides agree with TRBD2. Germline V CDR1 and CDR2: MRHNA, SNTAGT. The CDR3 totals 15 residues. After removal of 5 bases from V and 7 bases from J, the junction contained 6 bases not matched to a gene. CDR3 sequence: CASSSASGRSGELFF. CDR3 coding DNA: TGTGCCAGCAGTTCGGCTAGCGGGAGGAGCGGGGAGCTGTTTTTT.

The gene calls are TRBV5-4 and TRBJ2-1; TRBD1 matches at 8 bases. V shed 0 bases and J 9 bases; nucleotides not matched to a gene: 5. The CDR3 covers 14 residues. Per the germline V gene, CDR1 is SGHNT and CDR2 is YYREEE (reference sequence). The DNA of the CDR3 is TGTGCCAGCAGCTTGGGACAGGGGAGTGGTGAGCAGTTCTTC. This codes for CASSLGQGSGEQFF.

The CDR3 coding sequence is TGTGCCAGCAGCCCCACCCTAGCGGGGACCTACGAGCAGTACTTC. Protein: CASSPTLAGTYEQYF. The rearrangement links TRBV4-2 to TRBJ2-7; TRBD2 aligns across 9 bases. This CDR3 has 15 amino acids. J gave up 2 bases and V 4 bases, and 6 bases lay outside the gene matches. The V gene's germline CDR1 is LGHNA and CDR2 YNFKEQ.